This T cell receptor (beta chain) came from a study of blood T cell repertoires in COVID-19. Looking at the study overall: PBMCs, B-cell-depleted T cells, or T cells were the source of the cDNA or gDNA that made up the material.

This clone was observed once. Under the authors' procedure: Reference gene primers were amplified, and this amplification served to estimate nucleated cell counts. Method: immunoSEQ multiplex PCR; TCRdb's copy keeps in-frame clones and lacks some. Clonal size and the V and J genes are those of that table, whereas D and trimming came from the DNA. The repertoire has under 200,000 clones, about 85% of them found once; the top ten carry around 6%. The specimen sequenced was peripheral blood. The clonotype comes from a woman aged 40 to 50 with COVID-19, enrolled during active disease.

This chain's CDR3 is CASSLAPSGGAAETQYF. The CDR3 bases are TGCGCCAGCAGCTTGGCCCCTAGCGGGGGGGCGGCCGAGACCCAGTACTTC. V and J are TRBV5-1 and TRBJ2-5, with 12 bases aligning to TRBD2. J was trimmed by 5 bases and V by 0 bases; bases with no gene match: 8. This CDR3 has 17 amino acids. Looked up from germline, CDR1 is SGHRS and CDR2 is YFSETQ.